The present TCR beta chain was sequenced within a study of cytomegalovirus exposure and HLA in healthy donors. Across the study: From donors who were HLA-typed, an early data release held 80 million to 85 million unique TCRs. Study-wide results and caveats: Reportedly, fewer N-insertions than the roughly 700-donor mean appeared in an Asian-associated ancestry cluster in a later analysis. Relative to equally common others, HLA-associated TCR beta chains showed greater clonal expansion in a later analysis.

The PCR made use of 60 Vbeta and 13 Jbeta primers. Sequenced by immunoSEQ multiplex PCR; TCRdb stores in-frame clones only, minus some. Among 95,000 to 100,000 clones, 75% were seen once, and the ten largest hold around 9.3%. About this clone itself: The antigen is not known.

Sequencing was performed on PBMCs. The clonotype originates from a man aged 50-60 years in good health and CMV-seronegative.

CDR3 residues: CASSGEDRLNTEAFF. Written as DNA, the CDR3 is TGTGCCAGCAGCGGTGAAGACAGGCTGAACACTGAAGCTTTCTTT. The chain joins TRBV5-6 to TRBJ1-1, with D maybe TRBD1 (6 bases). Germline V gives CDR1 SGHDT, CDR2 YYEEEE. V lost 4 bases to trimming and J lost 0 bases, with 13 bases between them. The CDR3 loop spans 15 amino acids. Full variable domain (missing parts from reference TRBV5-6 and TRBJ1-1): DAGVTQSPTHLIKTRGQQVTLRCSPKSGHDTVSWYQQALGQGPQFIFQYYEEEERQRGNFPDRFSGHQFPNYSSELNVNALLLGDSALYLCASSGEDRLNTEAFFGQGTRLTVV.